This TCR beta chain was captured in a study of blood T cell repertoires in COVID-19. Profiled with immunoSEQ multiplex PCR; TCRdb holds only in-frame clones, not every one. The sample includes around 250,000 clones, 75% to 90% seen only once; the top ten take roughly 3%. Germline CDR1 is SGHNT and CDR2 is YYREEE (reference sequence). V gave up 4 bases and J gave up 0 bases; unmatched junction bases: 7. CDR3 length equals 16 residues. The source is a woman aged 40 to 50 who had been exposed to COVID-19. The J gene is TRBJ2-4, the V gene TRBV5-4; 7 bases line up with TRBD1. The sequencing sample was made of PBMCs or T cells enriched from blood (not recorded which). The CDR3: CASSPGTDKAKNIQYF. The CDR3 DNA reads as TGTGCCAGCAGCCCCGGGACAGATAAAGCCAAAAACATTCAGTACTTC.